The 5 T cell receptor beta chains below come from one sample, sequenced in a study of cytomegalovirus exposure and HLA in healthy donors. Both 60 Vbeta primers and 13 Jbeta primers went into the PCR. Generated by immunoSEQ multiplex PCR, the TCRdb table keeps only in-frame clones and is missing some. The sample holds about 240,000 clones, around 81% seen once. Sequenced sample: PBMCs. Receptors were obtained from a woman aged 55-69 years in good health and CMV-seropositive.

This sequence joins TRBV12-5 and TRBJ2-3; 8 bases line up with TRBD2. The germline V gene encodes CDR1 LGHNT and CDR2 FRNRAP. V trimming: 6 bases; J trimming: 6 bases; junction bases outside the gene matches: 8. This CDR3 is built from 14 residues. CDR3 DNA: TGTGCTAGTGGATCAGCGGGGGCCTCCGATACGCAGTATTTT. Translating it yields CASGSAGASDTQYF.

The chain employs TRBV5-6 and TRBJ1-3, with 8 positions matching TRBD1. This CDR3 contains 14 residues. Losses at the gene ends were 0 bases for V and 6 bases for J; bases not matched to a gene: 2. Per germline, CDR1 SGHDT and CDR2 YYEEEE. The CDR3 reads CASSLDRGANTIYF. CDR3 sequence (DNA): TGTGCCAGCAGCTTGGACAGGGGGGCAAACACCATATATTTT.

The V and J genes are TRBV7-9 and TRBJ2-5, with a weak D call TRBD2 (6 bases). The DNA end lines up better with TRBJ2-7; the J call may be wrong. The CDR3 is made up of 16 amino acids. CDR1 SEHNR and CDR2 FQNEAQ come from the germline V gene (reference sequence). The CDR3 DNA follows: TGTGCCAGCAGCTTAGTCGGGGGAGAGCCCGCCTACGAGCAGTACTTC. Translated, it gives CASSLVGGEPAYEQYF.

This chain links TRBV7-9 with TRBJ2-2; TRBD1 agrees at 7 bases. The V and J ends lost 7 bases and 1 base, in that order; junction bases with no gene match: 3. This CDR3 region has 14 residues. In germline, CDR1 is SEHNR, CDR2 FQNEAQ (reference sequence). CDR3 amino acids: CASKDRENTGELFF. The CDR3 DNA follows: TGTGCCAGCAAAGACAGGGAGAACACCGGGGAGCTGTTTTTT.

A single count supports this clone. This chain links TRBV14 with TRBJ2-4; 7 positions match TRBD2. Germline lookup yields CDR1 SGHDN and CDR2 FVKESK. CDR3 length: 16 residues. J lost 0 bases, V lost 2 bases, and 4 bases had no gene match. Written as DNA, the CDR3 is TGTGCCAGCAGCCAATGGGGCGGGGGAGCCAAAAACATTCAGTACTTC. Translating it yields CASSQWGGGAKNIQYF.